This TCR beta chain was retrieved from a study of early stage breast cancer tumors. Study overall: Most invasive tumors, about 70% of the 16, were ER+/PR+/HER2-.

V lost 4 bases, J lost 0 bases, and 14 bases lay in between. CDR1 and CDR2 (germline): SGHKS, YYEKEE (reference sequence). The CDR3 runs 16 residues. The repertoire was sequenced with immunoSEQ multiplex PCR; TCRdb's copy has only in-frame clones and lacks some. This sample has more than 60,000 clones, with 70% to 85% found just once. Sequencing used blood. The chain carries TRBV5-5 and TRBJ1-3; possible D gene TRBD1, 6 bases. This receptor was obtained from a person aged 55 to 75 with breast cancer. CDR3 protein: CASSMRQASSGNTIYF. The CDR3 DNA reads as TGTGCCAGCAGCATGCGACAGGCGAGCTCTGGAAACACCATATATTTT.